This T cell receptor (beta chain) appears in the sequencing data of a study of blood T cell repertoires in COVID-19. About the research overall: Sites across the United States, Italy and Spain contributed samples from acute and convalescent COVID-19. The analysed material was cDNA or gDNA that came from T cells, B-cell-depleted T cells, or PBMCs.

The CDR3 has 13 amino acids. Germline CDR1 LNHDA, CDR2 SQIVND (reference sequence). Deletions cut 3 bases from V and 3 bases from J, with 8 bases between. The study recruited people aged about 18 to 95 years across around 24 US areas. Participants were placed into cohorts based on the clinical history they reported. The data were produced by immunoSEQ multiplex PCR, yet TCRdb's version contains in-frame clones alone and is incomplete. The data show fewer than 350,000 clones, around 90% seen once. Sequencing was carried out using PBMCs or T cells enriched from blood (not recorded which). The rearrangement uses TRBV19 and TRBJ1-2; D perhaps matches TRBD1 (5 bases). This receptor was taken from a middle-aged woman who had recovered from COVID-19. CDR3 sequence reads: CASSMQGDYGYTF. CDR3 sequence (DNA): TGTGCCAGTAGTATGCAGGGCGACTATGGCTACACCTTC.